The 17 T cell receptor beta chains below were found in one sample sequenced in a study of PD-1 blockade in classical Hodgkin lymphoma. The protocol was immunoSEQ multiplex PCR, while the TCRdb copy is restricted to in-frame clones and leaves out a portion. The sample shows about 20,000 clones, about nine tenths of them seen only once. The time point here: newly diagnosed, previously untreated cHL patient sample. The source material was peripheral blood mononuclear cells (PBMCs). The receptors here all came from a human donor with classical Hodgkin lymphoma.

This clone has only one observation. V is TRBV28 and J is TRBJ1-2; D is unresolved. V lost 8 bases to trimming and J lost 3 bases, with 10 bases between them. Germline CDR1 reads MDHEN; CDR2 reads SYDVKM. The CDR3 extends over 12 amino acids. The CDR3 loop reads CASRTGDYGYTF. The CDR3 region has the DNA TGTGCCAGCCGAACGGGCGACTATGGCTACACCTTC.

V usage is TRBV19 and J usage is TRBJ1-5, with D unresolved. Trimming removed 6 bases from V and 7 bases from J, with 10 bases in between. Germline CDR1 LNHDA, CDR2 SQIVND (reference sequence). CDR3 length: 12 amino acids. CDR3 nucleotide sequence: TGTGCCAGTAGCCCTCGGGGACAGCCCCAGCATTTT. The encoded protein is CASSPRGQPQHF. Full variable domain (missing parts from reference TRBV19 and TRBJ1-5): DGGITQSPKYLFRKEGQNVTLSCEQNLNHDAMYWYRQDPGQGLRLIYYSQIVNDFQKGDIAEGYSVSREKKESFPLTVTSAQKNPTAFYLCASSPRGQPQHFGDGTRLSIL.

This chain joins TRBV6-5 and TRBJ2-7; 8 bases match TRBD2. V trimming: 6 bases; J trimming: 1 base; junction bases outside the gene matches: 5. CDR1 and CDR2 from the germline V gene are MNHEY and SVGAGI. CDR3 size: 14 residues. The DNA of the CDR3 is TGTGCCAGCAGGCGACTAGCGCTATCCTACGAGCAGTACTTC. It codes for CASRRLALSYEQYF.

The V and J genes are TRBV5-4 and TRBJ1-2; D is perhaps TRBD1 (5 bases). The CDR3 covers 14 residues. Germline-derived CDR1 and CDR2 are SGHNT and YYREEE (reference sequence). V lost 3 bases and J lost 2, with 11 bases in between. CDR3 DNA: TGTGCCAGCAGCTACCACAGGACCAACTATGGCTACACCTTC. Translation: CASSYHRTNYGYTF.

The chain recombines TRBV6-5 with TRBJ2-1; 8 bases are a match to TRBD2. The CDR3 contains 14 residues. Trimming at V came to 7 bases and at J to 6 bases, leaving 8 bases not matched to a gene. Germline V CDR1 and CDR2: MNHEY, SVGAGI. CDR3 nucleotide sequence: TGTGCCAGCAAGAATTTGCGGGGGGCCAATGAGCAGTTCTTC. Protein sequence: CASKNLRGANEQFF.

The V gene is TRBV29-1, the J gene TRBJ2-3; 8 bases fit TRBD2. Germline CDR1 reads SQVTM; CDR2 reads ANQGSEA. V was pared by 3 bases and J by 2 bases, with 7 bases of the junction left unmatched. The CDR3 sequence is 15 residues long. The chain's CDR3 is CSVEPGTRITDTQYF. In DNA, the CDR3 is TGCAGCGTTGAGCCCGGGACTAGAATCACAGATACGCAGTATTTT.

The gene calls are TRBV25-1 and TRBJ1-1, with no clear D. Germline CDR1 reads MGHDK; CDR2 reads SYGVNS. V was pared by 2 bases and J by 6 bases, with 7 bases between. The CDR3 contains 12 residues. This chain's CDR3 is CASSEPRSEAFF. The CDR3 DNA reads as TGTGCCAGCAGTGAACCCCGCTCTGAAGCTTTCTTT.

V usage is TRBV25-1 and J usage is TRBJ2-1; TRBD2 is a possible D gene (6 bases). Trimming removed 3 bases at V and 6 bases at J, with 15 bases between. CDR3 size: 15 residues. The germline gives CDR1 MGHDK, CDR2 SYGVNS. CDR3 bases: TGTGCCAGCAGTGATTCGGGGGATTATGGCAATGAGCAGTTCTTC. Its translation: CASSDSGDYGNEQFF.

V gene TRBV5-1 combines with J gene TRBJ2-2, with D possibly matching TRBD1 (6 bases). Germline CDR1 reads SGHRS; CDR2 reads YFSETQ. The CDR3 runs 16 residues. V was shortened by 0 bases and J by 5 bases, with 14 bases between the two germline ends. The CDR3 DNA reads TGCGCCAGCAGCTTGGTGGCGGCTAGGGGGACCGGGGAGCTGTTTTTT. It is translated as CASSLVAARGTGELFF.

This chain links TRBV2 with TRBJ1-2; perhaps TRBD1 as D (6 bases). V was pared by 3 bases and J by 8 bases, with 16 bases between. The CDR3 runs 14 residues. Germline CDR1 reads SNHLY; CDR2 reads FYNNEI. The CDR3 sequence: CASSEVGGQRGYTF. The CDR3 DNA sequence: TGTGCCAGCAGTGAGGTCGGGGGCCAAAGGGGCTACACCTTC.

The chain carries TRBV6-1 and TRBJ2-7; D remains ambiguous. The CDR3 is 13 residues long. V was cut by 4 bases and J by 1 base, with 8 bases left in between. Germline CDR1 reads MNHNS; CDR2 reads SASEGT. This chain's CDR3 is CASSVRGSYEQYF. CDR3 bases: TGTGCCAGCAGTGTACGCGGTTCCTACGAGCAGTACTTC.

The CDR3: CASSAQRTPIGYEQYF. The DNA of the CDR3 is TGTGCCAGCAGTGCCCAAAGGACACCTATTGGCTACGAGCAGTACTTC. The chain joins TRBV6-6 to TRBJ2-7; maybe TRBD1 (5 bases). The germline CDR1 and CDR2 sequences are MNHNY and SVGAGI (reference sequence). This CDR3 comprises 16 residues. V lost 5 bases to trimming and J lost 3 bases, with 20 bases between them.

The genes are TRBV2 and TRBJ1-5; no reliable D call. The germline gives CDR1 SNHLY, CDR2 FYNNEI. The CDR3 sequence is 13 residues long. V was pared by 5 bases and J by 7 bases, with 12 bases between. CDR3 in amino acids: CASSTGLWQPQHF. DNA for the CDR3: TGTGCCAGCAGTACCGGGCTCTGGCAGCCCCAGCATTTT.

This clone came up a few times. The rearrangement joins TRBV30 to TRBJ1-1, with 7 bases aligning to TRBD1. Trimming took 2 bases from V and 4 from J; bases not matched to a gene: 4. Germline V gene data show CDR1 as GTSNPN and CDR2 as SVGIG (reference sequence). This CDR3 region has 13 residues. The CDR3 region has the DNA TGTGCCTGGAGTCAGACAGGGTCCACTGAAGCTTTCTTT. It is translated as CAWSQTGSTEAFF.

In this sample, this clone turned up a few times. The chain couples TRBV27 to TRBJ2-2; D not certain. The CDR3 is made up of 14 amino acids. V was clipped by 1 base and J by 3 bases, with 6 bases between them. The germline V gene encodes CDR1 MNHEY and CDR2 SMNVEV (reference sequence). CDR3 region: CASSLFHHTGELFF. CDR3 DNA: TGTGCCAGCAGTTTATTCCACCACACCGGGGAGCTGTTTTTT.

This sequence joins TRBV21-1 and TRBJ2-5. TRBV21-1 counts as a pseudogene. This CDR3 comprises 15 residues. CDR3 nucleotides: TGTGCCAGCACCACCGGTTGGCGCAAGATAGAGACCCAGTACTTC. Its translation: CASTTGWRKIETQYF.

The gene calls are TRBV7-3 and TRBJ2-2, with TRBD2 matching 7 bases. Germline V CDR1 and CDR2: SGHTA, FQGTGA. This CDR3 comprises 14 residues. Germline trimming cut 5 bases from V and 5 bases from J; bases unmatched to any gene: 5. In DNA, the CDR3 is TGTGCCAGCAGCCCGCGGGAGATTACCGGGGAGCTGTTTTTT. Translated: CASSPREITGELFF.